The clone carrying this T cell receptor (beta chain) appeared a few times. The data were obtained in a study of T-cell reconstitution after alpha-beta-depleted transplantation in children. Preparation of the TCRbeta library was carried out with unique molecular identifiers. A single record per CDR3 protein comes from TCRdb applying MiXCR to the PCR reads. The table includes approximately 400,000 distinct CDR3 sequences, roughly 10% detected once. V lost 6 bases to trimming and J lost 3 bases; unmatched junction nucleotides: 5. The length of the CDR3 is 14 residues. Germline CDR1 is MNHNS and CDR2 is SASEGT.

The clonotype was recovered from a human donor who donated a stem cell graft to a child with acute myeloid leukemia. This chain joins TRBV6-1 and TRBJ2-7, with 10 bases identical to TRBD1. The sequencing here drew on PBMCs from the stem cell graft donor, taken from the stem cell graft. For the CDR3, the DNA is TGTGCCAGCAGGCCCCGGGACAGGGGCTACGAGCAGTACTTC. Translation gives CASRPRDRGYEQYF.